The next 31 T cell receptor beta chains were all read from a single sample in a study of cytomegalovirus exposure and HLA in healthy donors. Sequenced by immunoSEQ multiplex PCR; TCRdb stores in-frame clones only, minus some. The repertoire has 200,000 to 250,000 clones, roughly 85% of them found once; the top ten carry 4.5% to 7%. Sequencing was done on a sample of PBMCs. The source of these receptors is a woman aged 18-30 years in good health and CMV-seronegative.

J is TRBJ2-1 and V is TRBV25-1, with 7 bases fitting TRBD1. V shed 1 base and J 0 bases; nucleotides not matched to a gene: 3. In germline, CDR1 is MGHDK, CDR2 SYGVNS. The CDR3 runs 16 residues. CDR3 amino acids: CASSESGTASYNEQFF. DNA of the CDR3: TGTGCCAGCAGTGAATCGGGGACAGCCTCCTACAATGAGCAGTTCTTC.

This sequence joins TRBV28 and TRBJ1-2, with TRBD1 as a possible D gene (5 bases). Germline-derived CDR1 and CDR2 are MDHEN and SYDVKM. This CDR3 contains 14 residues. Trimming removed 3 bases from V and 0 bases from J, with 8 bases in between. CDR3: CASSLGPSNYGYTF. Written as DNA, the CDR3 is TGTGCCAGCAGTTTGGGACCATCTAACTATGGCTACACCTTC.

The V and J genes are TRBV29-1 and TRBJ1-3; the match to TRBD1 covers 8 bases. Trimming at V came to 7 bases and at J to 4 bases, leaving 9 bases not matched to a gene. Germline V gene lookup returns CDR1 SQVTM and CDR2 ANQGSEA. The CDR3 length is 14 residues. CDR3 protein: CSAGQGSDGNTIYF. The CDR3 DNA is TGCAGCGCCGGACAGGGTTCTGACGGAAACACCATATATTTT.

CDR3 amino acids: CASSQQGFYEQYF. CDR3 nucleotide sequence: TGTGCCAGCAGCCAACAGGGATTCTACGAGCAGTACTTC. The chain carries TRBV6-1 and TRBJ2-7, with D maybe TRBD1 (6 bases). The germline V gene encodes CDR1 MNHNS and CDR2 SASEGT. V shed 6 bases and J shed 3 bases, with 12 bases lying between them. The CDR3 runs 13 residues.

The chain employs TRBV14 and TRBJ2-1, with D possibly matching TRBD2 (5 bases). The germline gives CDR1 SGHDN, CDR2 FVKESK. The ends were cut back, 1 base at V and 7 bases at J, with 14 bases in the middle. The CDR3 is made up of 15 amino acids. CDR3 nucleotide sequence: TGTGCCAGCAGCCAAGTTCGAGGGAGAGGGAATGAGCAGTTCTTC. Protein product: CASSQVRGRGNEQFF.

The rearrangement links TRBV2 to TRBJ2-2, with D perhaps TRBD2 (6 bases). Trimming shortened V by 7 bases and J by 1 base, and 10 bases separated the two germline ends. The CDR3 has 14 residues. Germline CDR1 is SNHLY and CDR2 is FYNNEI. The DNA for the CDR3 is TGTGCCAGCAAGGCGGGAAGGAACACCGGGGAGCTGTTTTTT. Translating gives CASKAGRNTGELFF.

The CDR3 DNA reads as TGTGCCTGGAGTAAGAACACTCAAACAAACGAGCAGTACTTC. This sequence encodes CAWSKNTQTNEQYF. The J gene is TRBJ2-7, the V gene TRBV30; no clear D. There are 14 residues in the CDR3. The V gene lost 2 bases and the J gene lost 5 bases, with 16 bases spanning the gap. The germline CDR1 and CDR2 sequences are GTSNPN and SVGIG (reference sequence).

The rearrangement links TRBV6-5 to TRBJ1-2; the D is unclear. V was shortened by 7 bases and J by 0 bases, with 9 bases between the two germline ends. CDR3 length: 13 residues. CDR1 and CDR2 from the germline V gene are MNHEY and SVGAGI. The CDR3 nucleotides are TGTGCCAGCATGGGCAACTCTAACTATGGCTACACCTTC. Amino acid sequence: CASMGNSNYGYTF.

This sequence joins TRBV11-2 and TRBJ1-1, with D tentatively TRBD1 (6 bases). Trimming took off 1 base at V and 1 base at J, with 10 bases between the two ends. Germline CDR1 reads SGHAT; CDR2 reads FQNNGV. The CDR3 has 15 amino acids. CDR3 protein: CASSLGRTANTEAFF. The CDR3 DNA reads as TGTGCCAGCAGCTTAGGGCGGACAGCGAACACTGAAGCTTTCTTT. Full variable domain (remainder filled in from reference TRBV11-2 and TRBJ1-1): EAGVAQSPRYKIIEKRQSVAFWCNPISGHATLYWYQQILGQGPKLLIQFQNNGVVDDSQLPKDRFSAERLKGVDSTLKIQPAKLEDSAVYLCASSLGRTANTEAFFGQGTRLTVV.

This clone was found a few times. The chain recombines TRBV27 with TRBJ2-2; unclear D gene. CDR1 and CDR2 (germline): MNHEY, SMNVEV (reference sequence). The CDR3 is 16 residues long. The V and J ends lost 2 bases and 1 base respectively, with 11 bases between them. CDR3 sequence: CASSLRTAGNTGELFF. CDR3 in DNA: TGTGCCAGCAGTTTACGGACGGCAGGGAACACCGGGGAGCTGTTTTTT.

The rearrangement uses TRBV5-1 and TRBJ2-5; the match to TRBD1 covers 10 bases. J lost 5 bases, V lost 3 bases, and 4 bases had no gene match. The CDR3 consists of 14 residues. Germline assignment: CDR1 SGHRS and CDR2 YFSETQ. The CDR3 DNA follows: TGCGCCAGCAGCTGGGACAGGGGAGTGGAGACCCAGTACTTC. It translates to CASSWDRGVETQYF.

This chain joins TRBV6-5 and TRBJ1-2; no definite D call. Germline lookup yields CDR1 MNHEY and CDR2 SVGAGI. This CDR3 is 15 amino acids long. Trimming took off 7 bases at V and 0 bases at J, with 15 bases between the two ends. The CDR3 DNA sequence: TGTGCCAGCACCCCAAGGCCGGGAGCTAACTATGGCTACACCTTC. This encodes CASTPRPGANYGYTF.

V is TRBV5-1 and J is TRBJ1-1, with 7 bases aligning to TRBD1. The V gene end was trimmed by 0 bases and the J gene end by 1 base; junction bases not matched to a gene: 18. This CDR3 comprises 20 residues. The V gene's germline CDR1 is SGHRS and CDR2 YFSETQ. CDR3 region: CASSLAKLRGQLGGNTEAFF. The CDR3 DNA sequence: TGCGCCAGCAGCTTGGCCAAGCTGAGGGGGCAGTTGGGAGGGAACACTGAAGCTTTCTTT.

V is TRBV11-3 and J is TRBJ2-1, with a weak D call TRBD1 (5 bases). V lost 1 base and J 5 bases, leaving 9 bases between the germline ends. The CDR3 runs 14 residues. Germline V lookup: CDR1 SGHNT, CDR2 YENEEA. CDR3 bases: TGTGCCAGCAGCTTAGGGGGCCCCAACAATGAGCAGTTCTTC. It is translated as CASSLGGPNNEQFF.

The J gene is TRBJ2-3, the V gene TRBV27, with 10 nucleotides matching TRBD2. This CDR3 has 20 residues. Germline-derived CDR1 and CDR2 are MNHEY and SMNVEV (reference sequence). Trimming cost V 4 bases and J 4 bases; bases outside gene matches: 20. CDR3 residues: CASSSQAGGSFLENPDTQYF. In nucleotides, the CDR3 is TGTGCCAGCAGTTCACAAGCGGGGGGGAGTTTTCTCGAGAATCCAGATACGCAGTATTTT.

This clone was seen a handful of times. This chain connects TRBV2 to TRBJ1-2; 10 bases align to TRBD1. This CDR3 has 12 residues. Trimming removed 6 bases from V and 8 bases from J; junction bases left unmatched: 3. Germline V lookup: CDR1 SNHLY, CDR2 FYNNEI. CDR3 DNA sequence: TGTGCCAGCAGGGGACAGGGGAGGGGCTACACCTTC. Its protein product is CASRGQGRGYTF.

The V and J genes are TRBV29-1 and TRBJ1-2; 8 nucleotides agree with TRBD1. V was clipped by 5 bases and J by 4 bases; unmatched bases: 6. Germline assignment: CDR1 SQVTM and CDR2 ANQGSEA. The CDR3 runs 13 residues. This chain's CDR3 is CSVTGGGSYGYTF. In nucleotides, the CDR3 is TGCAGCGTTACAGGGGGAGGTAGCTATGGCTACACCTTC.

In its sample, this clone was seen once. Other nucleotide sequences from this sample produce the same CDR3. The chain employs TRBV30 and TRBJ2-7; D is uncertain. Germline V gene lookup returns CDR1 GTSNPN and CDR2 SVGIG (reference sequence). The CDR3 consists of 12 residues. V lost 0 bases, J lost 1 base, and 4 bases lay in between. Written as DNA, the CDR3 is TGTGCCTGGAGTGTGAGTTCCTACGAGCAGTACTTC. It yields the protein CAWSVSSYEQYF.

V is TRBV27 and J is TRBJ2-2; 7 bases fit TRBD1. In germline, CDR1 is MNHEY, CDR2 SMNVEV (reference sequence). The V gene end was trimmed by 0 bases and the J gene end by 4 bases; junction bases not matched to a gene: 8. CDR3 length: 17 amino acids. The CDR3: CASSLSGGPAGTGELFF. The CDR3, as DNA: TGTGCCAGCAGTTTATCAGGGGGCCCAGCTGGCACCGGGGAGCTGTTTTTT.

This clone was observed once. V usage is TRBV6-1 and J usage is TRBJ2-7; D perhaps matches TRBD2 (8 bases). The CDR3 has 12 amino acids. Germline V lookup: CDR1 MNHNS, CDR2 SASEGT. V was pared by 5 bases and J by 9 bases, with 14 bases between. DNA for the CDR3: TGTGCCAGCAGTCGGGACAGCGGGAGGCAGTACTTC. Its protein product is CASSRDSGRQYF.

The V and J genes are TRBV5-6 and TRBJ1-5; no clear D gene. Germline V gene lookup returns CDR1 SGHDT and CDR2 YYEEEE. The V end was cut by 0 bases, the J end by 6 bases, with 13 bases between. This CDR3 spans 15 amino acids. The CDR3 DNA follows: TGTGCCAGCAGCTTGGGGTCCGGAGTAGGTCAGCCCCAGCATTTT. It encodes CASSLGSGVGQPQHF.

The rearrangement joins TRBV5-1 to TRBJ2-5; D uncertain. The CDR3 is 14 residues long. Germline V gene sequence: CDR1 SGHRS, CDR2 YFSETQ. Trimming shortened V by 3 bases and J by 4 bases, and 13 bases separated the two germline ends. The CDR3 DNA reads as TGCGCCAGCAGCTCCCCCGCCACGACAGAGACCCAGTACTTC. Translated: CASSSPATTETQYF. Using reference TRBV5-1 and TRBJ2-5 for the parts outside the CDR3, the full variable domain is KAGVTQTPRYLIKTRGQQVTLSCSPISGHRSVSWYQQTPGQGLQFLFEYFSETQRNKGNFPGRFSGRQFSNSRSEMNVSTLELGDSALYLCASSSPATTETQYFGPGTRLLVL.

This rearrangement joins TRBV11-3 to TRBJ2-1; unclear D gene. CDR3 size: 13 residues. The germline CDR1 and CDR2 sequences are SGHNT and YENEEA. V was trimmed by 0 bases and J by 8 bases, leaving 8 bases between them. This CDR3 reads CASSLDRRYEQFF. In nucleotides, the CDR3 is TGTGCCAGCAGCTTAGATCGGCGGTATGAGCAGTTCTTC. Complete variable domain (other parts from reference TRBV11-3 and TRBJ2-1): EAGVVQSPRYKIIEKKQPVAFWCNPISGHNTLYWYLQNLGQGPELLIRYENEEAVDDSQLPKDRFSAERLKGVDSTLKIQPAELGDSAVYLCASSLDRRYEQFFGPGTRLTVL.

The chain joins TRBV5-6 to TRBJ1-2; D gene uncertain. This CDR3 region has 16 residues. Per germline, CDR1 SGHDT and CDR2 YYEEEE. Trimming removed 1 base from V and 2 bases from J, with 15 bases in between. CDR3 loop: CASSLHTGQWNYGYTF. CDR3 in DNA: TGTGCCAGCAGCTTGCACACCGGGCAGTGGAACTATGGCTACACCTTC. The variable domain in full, with the rest retrieved from reference TRBV5-6 and TRBJ1-2, is DAGVTQSPTHLIKTRGQQVTLRCSPKSGHDTVSWYQQALGQGPQFIFQYYEEEERQRGNFPDRFSGHQFPNYSSELNVNALLLGDSALYLCASSLHTGQWNYGYTFGSGTRLTVV.

The chain uses TRBV6-5 and TRBJ1-6, with D tentatively TRBD1 (5 bases). V lost 2 bases to trimming and J lost 10 bases, with 15 bases between them. The V gene's germline CDR1 is MNHEY and CDR2 SVGAGI. This CDR3 is 15 amino acids long. The CDR3 region has the DNA TGTGCCAGCAGTTACCGAGCAGGGTGGGGATCACCCCTCCACTTT. Amino acids: CASSYRAGWGSPLHF.

This chain connects TRBV13 to TRBJ1-3; the match to TRBD1 covers 7 bases. J lost 0 bases, V lost 4 bases, and 9 bases had no gene match. The CDR3 consists of 17 residues. The germline V gene has CDR1 PRHDT and CDR2 FYEKMQ (reference sequence). The CDR3 DNA reads TGTGCCAGCAGCTACAACAGGGGCTCTTTCTCTGGAAACACCATATATTTT. It codes for CASSYNRGSFSGNTIYF. Looking up the rest from reference TRBV13 and TRBJ1-3 gives the full variable domain: AAGVIQSPRHLIKEKRETATLKCYPIPRHDTVYWYQQGPGQDPQFLISFYEKMQSDKGSIPDRFSAQQFSDYHSELNMSSLELGDSALYFCASSYNRGSFSGNTIYFGEGSWLTVV.

V and J are TRBV10-2 and TRBJ2-1, with 7 bases fitting TRBD2. The CDR3 covers 18 residues. Germline V gene data show CDR1 as WSHSY and CDR2 as SAAADI. V gave up 5 bases and J gave up 6 bases; unmatched junction bases: 19. For the CDR3, the DNA is TGCGCCAGCAGTCTGACCAAAGGGGAGACTAGCCTTCGCAATGAGCAGTTCTTC. As protein: CASSLTKGETSLRNEQFF.

A single count supports this clone. The chain employs TRBV5-4 and TRBJ2-3; D may match TRBD1 or TRBD2 (5 bases each). The length of the CDR3 is 13 residues. Germline V gene data show CDR1 as SGHNT and CDR2 as YYREEE (reference sequence). The V end was cut by 2 bases, the J end by 3 bases, with 7 bases between. CDR3 bases: TGTGCCAGCAGCTTTTGGGGGACAGATACGCAGTATTTT. It specifies CASSFWGTDTQYF.

This chain links TRBV9 with TRBJ2-4, with TRBD1 matching 7 bases. The junction had 9 bases not matched to a gene; V was cut back by 7 bases and J by 8 bases. CDR3 length equals 13 residues. Germline values: CDR1 SGDLS, CDR2 YYNGEE. The DNA of the CDR3 is TGTGCCAGCGAAGGACAGGAACGTCACATTCAGTACTTC. Translated, it gives CASEGQERHIQYF.

This rearrangement joins TRBV11-2 to TRBJ1-2; the match to TRBD1 covers 10 bases. The CDR3 has 15 amino acids. V lost 5 bases to trimming and J lost 3 bases; unmatched junction nucleotides: 6. In germline, CDR1 is SGHAT, CDR2 FQNNGV. CDR3 nucleotide sequence: TGTGCCAGCAGCCCGGGGACAGGGGTTTACTATGGCTACACCTTC. Translation: CASSPGTGVYYGYTF.

A single count supports this clone. This sequence joins TRBV6-5 and TRBJ2-7, with TRBD1 identical over 12 bases. The CDR3 consists of 14 residues. Germline CDR1 MNHEY, CDR2 SVGAGI. Trimming removed 3 bases from V and 7 bases from J; junction bases left unmatched: 4. CDR3 sequence reads: CASSYGTGGGEQYF. The CDR3 region has the DNA TGTGCCAGCAGTTATGGGACAGGGGGCGGGGAGCAGTACTTC.